Listed below are T cell receptor beta chains from one sample, sequenced in a study of blood T cell repertoires in COVID-19. Data came from immunoSEQ multiplex PCR; TCRdb stores just in-frame clones and leaves some out. Here the sample spans about 150,000 clones, 84% being singletons. Input material: peripheral blood. The source of these receptors is a man in his 70s with acute or convalescent COVID-19. CDR3s include the opening cysteine and the closing phenylalanine or tryptophan. A D gene is named only where the DNA matches it firmly. A row's size may be missing; if present it is once, few, many or a size class.

j_call,clone_size,d_call,v_call,cdr3_nt,cdr3_aa
TRBJ1-6,NA,TRBD1,TRBV7-8,TGTGCCAGCAGCCCTAGGGACAGGGGGCTACATAATTCACCCCTCCACTTT,CASSPRDRGLHNSPLHF
TRBJ2-3,NA,TRBD2,TRBV7-2,TGTGCCAGCAGTGCAAGACTAGCGGGGGGTCGGGATACGCAGTATTTT,CASSARLAGGRDTQYF
TRBJ2-5,few,NA,TRBV2,TGTGCCAGCAGGGACAACCAAGAGACCCAGTACTTC,CASRDNQETQYF
TRBJ2-3,NA,NA,TRBV18,TGTGCCAGCTCACCACCGGGAGGTCCGGATACGCAGTATTTT,CASSPPGGPDTQYF
TRBJ1-2,once,NA,TRBV12-5,TGTGCTAGCGGCCAAAGCACCACGGACAGACTAAAGAACTATGGCTACACCTTC,CASGQSTTDRLKNYGYTF
TRBJ1-2,NA,TRBD1,TRBV9,TGTGCCAGCAGCGTAGCTGCCGGGACAGGGGGCCACGGCTACACCTTC,CASSVAAGTGGHGYTF
TRBJ1-4,NA,NA,TRBV29-1,TGCAGCGCCCAGATCCTCAGGGAAAAACTGTTTTTT,CSAQILREKLFF
TRBJ1-1,NA,NA,TRBV3-1/TRBV3-2,TGTGCCAGCAGCCAAGAGAGAGGGCACTGGAACACTGAAGCTTTCTTT,CASSQERGHWNTEAFF
TRBJ2-4,NA,TRBD1,TRBV28,TGTGCCAGCAGTTTTTATCTGGGACAGGGGCTAGCCAAAAACATTCAGTACTTC,CASSFYLGQGLAKNIQYF
TRBJ2-7,NA,NA,TRBV12-3/TRBV12-4,TGTGCCAGCAGTCTTCAGGGCTACGAGCAGTACTTC,CASSLQGYEQYF
TRBJ1-2,few,NA,TRBV5-1,TGCGCCAGCAGCACCGACGCGGTAGGCTACACCTTC,CASSTDAVGYTF
TRBJ1-2,NA,TRBD1,TRBV30,TGTGCCTGGACGACAGGGGCTAACTATGGCTACACCTTC,CAWTTGANYGYTF
TRBJ2-7,few,TRBD1,TRBV5-6,TGTGCCAGCAGCTGGGACAGGGACTCCTACGAGCAGTACTTC,CASSWDRDSYEQYF
TRBJ1-1,NA,TRBD1,TRBV11-1,TGTGCCAGCAACACAGGGGGCCTGGTGAACACTGAAGCTTTCTTT,CASNTGGLVNTEAFF
TRBJ1-2,few,TRBD1,TRBV28,TGTGCCAGCAGTTTAGACAGGGTGGGTGGCTACACCTTC,CASSLDRVGGYTF
TRBJ1-5,NA,NA,TRBV28,TGTGCCAGCAGTTTATATTCAGGGGGCAATCAGCCCCAGCATTTT,CASSLYSGGNQPQHF
TRBJ2-7,NA,NA,TRBV28,TGTGCCAGCAGTTTAGAGGGTGCTGGGTCCTACGAGCAGTACTTC,CASSLEGAGSYEQYF
TRBJ1-1,NA,NA,TRBV28,TGTGCCAGCAGCCCCGCGGGAGGGGCTGAAGCTTTCTTT,CASSPAGGAEAFF
TRBJ2-7,NA,TRBD1,TRBV5-6,TGTGCCAGCAGCCTCGGACAGGGCCAATACGAGCAGTACTTC,CASSLGQGQYEQYF
TRBJ2-2,NA,TRBD2,TRBV9,TGTGCCAGCAGCGTAGTGGGACTAGCGGGAGCCGGGGAGCTGTTTTTT,CASSVVGLAGAGELFF
TRBJ1-2,NA,TRBD1,TRBV19,TGTGCCAGTAGTCTACTCGGACAGGGGAGTTTAGCTAACTATGGCTACACCTTC,CASSLLGQGSLANYGYTF
TRBJ1-3,NA,TRBD1,TRBV7-3,TGTGCCAGCAGCTCACCCGGGACAGGGGGTCTCCCACCTGGAAACACCATATATTTT,CASSSPGTGGLPPGNTIYF
TRBJ1-4,NA,NA,TRBV25-1,TGTGCCAGCAGTGACCCCGGGACTTTAAATGAAAAACTGTTTTTT,CASSDPGTLNEKLFF
TRBJ1-4,NA,NA,TRBV4-1,TGCGCCAGCAGCCAAGCGGGAACGGCAACTAATGAAAAACTGTTTTTT,CASSQAGTATNEKLFF
TRBJ2-5,NA,NA,TRBV6-6,TGTGCCAGCAGTGAGACACGGGGGACCCAGTACTTC,CASSETRGTQYF
TRBJ1-5,NA,NA,TRBV9,TGTGCCAGCAGCCCCTCCGGGGTAGGCAATCAGCCCCAGCATTTT,CASSPSGVGNQPQHF
TRBJ1-4,few,NA,TRBV4-1,TGCGCCAGCAGCCAAGAGGTGGGCGGAGGGGTGGGTAGTGAACTGTTTTTT,CASSQEVGGGVGSELFF
TRBJ2-1,NA,NA,TRBV19,TGTGCCAGTAGTACGCGGGACGGCTACAATGAGCAGTTCTTC,CASSTRDGYNEQFF
TRBJ1-5,NA,TRBD1,TRBV18,TGTGCCAGCTCACCAGGGACAGGGGCCTCAAATCAGCCCCAGCATTTT,CASSPGTGASNQPQHF
TRBJ2-1,NA,NA,TRBV29-1,TGCAGCGTTGAAGAGGGGTTCGGGATCGGAGATGAGCAGTTCTTC,CSVEEGFGIGDEQFF
TRBJ2-1,NA,NA,TRBV7-8,TGTGCCAGTACACCTTATGTCAATGAGCAGTTCTTC,CASTPYVNEQFF
TRBJ1-3,NA,NA,TRBV28,TGTGCCAGCAGTTCCGCAGGAGGACCCGTCTCTGGAAACACCATATATTTT,CASSSAGGPVSGNTIYF
TRBJ2-3,NA,TRBD1,TRBV24-1,TGTGCCACCAGTGATTTGCTGACAGGGGACACAGATACGCAGTATTTT,CATSDLLTGDTDTQYF
TRBJ1-2,NA,TRBD1,TRBV5-3,TGTGCCAGAAGCTTGGAGGGGACAGTCGCTAACTATGGCTACACCTTC,CARSLEGTVANYGYTF
TRBJ2-1,once,NA,TRBV13,TGTGCCAGCAGCTCCCCACTAGCACAGCAGTTCTTC,CASSSPLAQQFF
TRBJ1-2,NA,TRBD1,TRBV7-9,TGTGCCAGCAGCCCAACAGGGGTACACGGCTATGGCTACACCTTC,CASSPTGVHGYGYTF
TRBJ2-5,NA,NA,TRBV5-1,TGCGCCAGCAGCTTGCCCACTAGGAACCGTCGAGACGGTTTTGTTAGGGAGACCCAGTACTTC,CASSLPTRNRRDGFVRETQYF
TRBJ2-5,once,NA,TRBV19,TGTGCCAGTAGTAGGACAGCCGAGACCCAGTACTTC,CASSRTAETQYF
TRBJ1-2,NA,NA,TRBV12-5,TGTGCTAGTGGTGGCACAGGCTATGGCTACACCTTC,CASGGTGYGYTF
TRBJ2-7,NA,TRBD2,TRBV3-1/TRBV3-2,TGTGCCAGCAGCCAAGCACGGGCTAGCGGGGGGTTAGGCACTGGGGACTACGAGCAGTACTTC,CASSQARASGGLGTGDYEQYF
TRBJ2-7,NA,NA,TRBV3-1/TRBV3-2,TGTGCCAGCAGCGGGGGGGCGACCTACGAGCAGTACTTC,CASSGGATYEQYF
TRBJ2-1,few,TRBD1,TRBV19,TGTGCCAGTAGTACAAGGACAGGGAACGATGAGCAGTTCTTC,CASSTRTGNDEQFF
TRBJ1-5,NA,TRBD1,TRBV5-1,TGCGCCAGCAGCTTGGGACAGGGTGTCAATCAGCCCCAGCATTTT,CASSLGQGVNQPQHF
TRBJ1-3,NA,NA,TRBV7-9,TGTGCCAGCAGCTTAGGGACATCTGGAAACACCATATATTTT,CASSLGTSGNTIYF
TRBJ2-7,few,TRBD1,TRBV5-1,TGCGCCAGCAGCTGGGACAGGGCCTCTTTGGAGCAGTACTTC,CASSWDRASLEQYF
TRBJ2-1,NA,TRBD2,TRBV29-1,TGCAGCGTTGATCTGCGGGAGCGTGGGGAGCAGTTCTTC,CSVDLRERGEQFF
TRBJ1-2,NA,TRBD1,TRBV29-1,TGCAGCGTGGGACAGGGGGCCGACTATGGCTACACCTTC,CSVGQGADYGYTF
TRBJ2-1,NA,NA,TRBV5-4,TGTGCCAGCAGTTCACAGGGATTTGATGAGCAGTTCTTC,CASSSQGFDEQFF
TRBJ2-7,few,TRBD2,TRBV5-1,TGCGCCAGCAGCTTGAAATTAGCGGGGAGGCACGAGCAGTACTTC,CASSLKLAGRHEQYF
TRBJ1-4,NA,TRBD1,TRBV5-1,TGCGCCAGCTCAACATCCGGGACAGACAATGAAAAACTGTTTTTT,CASSTSGTDNEKLFF
TRBJ2-7,NA,NA,TRBV5-1,TGCGCCAGCAGCTCCGGGACTCAATGGACAGAGCAGTACTTC,CASSSGTQWTEQYF
TRBJ2-7,NA,NA,TRBV28,TGTGCCAGCAGCTATGGGGGGTCGAGGGACTTC,CASSYGGSRDF
TRBJ1-6,NA,TRBD1,TRBV11-2,TGTGCCAGCAGCCCTCGAACAGGGGTTTCCTATAATTCACCCCTCCACTTT,CASSPRTGVSYNSPLHF
TRBJ2-3,NA,TRBD1,TRBV6-4,TGTGCCAGCAGTGACTCCGGGACAGGCACAGATACGCAGTATTTT,CASSDSGTGTDTQYF
TRBJ2-1,NA,NA,TRBV5-1,TGCGCCAGCAGCAACAGTGGGTTATTTAATGAGCAGTTCTTC,CASSNSGLFNEQFF
TRBJ2-7,NA,NA,TRBV15,TGTGCCACCAGCAGAGTGGGGACTCGCTACGAGCAGTACTTC,CATSRVGTRYEQYF
TRBJ2-2,NA,NA,TRBV6-2/TRBV6-3,TGTGCCAGCAGTTACGAGTGGCTAGCTGGAACGGGCACCGGGGAGCTGTTTTTT,CASSYEWLAGTGTGELFF
TRBJ2-7,NA,TRBD2,TRBV19,TGTGCCAGTAGTAGCGGGAGGGGTTCCTACGAGCAGTACTTC,CASSSGRGSYEQYF
TRBJ2-7,few,NA,TRBV5-5,TGTGCCAGCAGCTTGGAGCAGGGTCGGTCCTACGAGCAGTACTTC,CASSLEQGRSYEQYF